This T cell receptor beta chain was sequenced in a study of T cells in women clearing cervical HPV infection. Points from the study as a whole: Unknown T-cell numbers per sample may underlie the richness differences. TRBV6-7 relative abundance averaged around 0.11% in cases and more than 0.15% in controls.

As for this clone: The antigen is not known. The read comes to an end 3 residues before the CDR3 does, leaving the germline J gene to fill in the end.

Profiled with immunoSEQ multiplex PCR; TCRdb holds only in-frame clones, not every one. The sample holds under 20,000 clones. This CDR3 has 15 residues. The germline V gene encodes CDR1 SGHRS and CDR2 YFSETQ. J was trimmed by 0 bases and V by 0 bases; bases with no gene match: 0. The rearrangement joins TRBV5-1 to TRBJ2-1; TRBD2 aligns across 7 bases. Material: blood buffy coat. The clonotype was recovered from a woman aged 18-70 years with a cervical HPV16 infection that either progressed to CIN3+ or cleared (not recorded which). Incomplete CDR3 DNA: TGCGCCAGCAGCTTGGGCGGGAGCTCCTACAATGAG. Translating gives CASSLGGSSYNE. The entire CDR3 reads CASSLGGSSYNEQFF.